Below are 25 T cell receptor beta chains sequenced from a single sample in a study of T cell changes during pregnancy in multiple sclerosis. Repertoires were generated with immunoSEQ multiplex PCR, while TCRdb's copy carries only in-frame clones and drops some. This table has roughly 74,000 clones, 80% to 90% appearing once. The specimen was peripheral blood, collected before pregnancy. These receptors all stem from a female donor with multiple sclerosis, enrolled in a pregnancy study.

A single count supports this clone. This chain connects TRBV7-2 to TRBJ2-1; TRBD2 aligns across 7 bases. Germline CDR1 is SGHTA and CDR2 is FQGNSA. The CDR3 extends over 14 amino acids. V shed 5 bases, J shed 9 bases, and the junction held 10 bases outside the gene matches. CDR3 sequence reads: CASSPDPLAGEQFF. CDR3 DNA: TGTGCCAGCAGCCCCGACCCTTTAGCGGGTGAGCAGTTCTTC.

This chain links TRBV5-4 with TRBJ1-5; TRBD1 is a possible D gene (5 bases). V was trimmed by 3 bases and J by 2 bases, leaving 12 bases between them. The CDR3 sequence is 15 residues long. The germline CDR1 and CDR2 sequences are SGHNT and YYREEE (reference sequence). The CDR3 spells CASSSQGLGNQPQHF. CDR3 coding DNA: TGTGCCAGCAGCTCCCAGGGCTTGGGCAATCAGCCCCAGCATTTT.

The chain couples TRBV21-1 to TRBJ2-1; TRBD2, the table's D call, lacks a check against the DNA. TRBV21-1 is a pseudogene segment. This CDR3 comprises 15 residues. The CDR3 spells CASSKGENADNEQFF. Here the CDR3 DNA reads TGTGCCAGCAGCAAAGGGGAGAATGCGGACAATGAGCAGTTCTTC.

The chain joins TRBV4-2 to TRBJ2-3; the D gene is possibly TRBD2 (6 bases). Looked up from germline, CDR1 is LGHNA and CDR2 is YNFKEQ. The CDR3 sequence is 16 residues long. Trimming pared 0 bases from V and 3 bases from J, leaving 13 bases between. This CDR3 reads CASSQEATSRTDTQYF. CDR3 sequence (DNA): TGTGCCAGCAGCCAAGAGGCTACTAGCAGAACAGATACGCAGTATTTT.

The chain carries TRBV9 and TRBJ2-2, with 9 positions matching TRBD1. With 2 bases clipped from V and 3 bases from J, the junction kept 8 bases outside the gene matches. The V gene's germline CDR1 is SGDLS and CDR2 YYNGEE. The length of the CDR3 is 17 residues. The CDR3 loop is CASSVGTGLADTGELFF. CDR3 nucleotides: TGTGCCAGCAGCGTCGGGACAGGGCTAGCCGACACCGGGGAGCTGTTTTTT.

The CDR3 coding sequence is TGTGCCAGCAGCTCGATTTGGGACAGGGCTAGTTCGGGGCAGTATTTT. It translates to CASSSIWDRASSGQYF. The chain couples TRBV7-7 to TRBJ2-3; 9 nucleotides match TRBD1. Germline CDR1 and CDR2: SSHAT and FNYEAQ (reference sequence). V lost 4 bases and J lost 11; bases outside the gene matches: 16. This CDR3 region has 16 residues.

This chain connects TRBV19 to TRBJ2-5; 8 bases agree with TRBD1. The V gene end was trimmed by 0 bases and the J gene end by 5 bases; junction bases not matched to a gene: 17. CDR3 size: 19 residues. From germline, CDR1 is LNHDA and CDR2 SQIVND (reference sequence). The CDR3 DNA sequence: TGTGCCAGTAGTATAGACGCCATGAAGGCAGGGGGCACACGGGAGACCCAGTACTTC. This encodes CASSIDAMKAGGTRETQYF.

The V call is TRBV5-1, the J call TRBJ2-7, with D possibly TRBD1 on 7 matching bases. Between the trimmed V and J ends, which lost 0 bases and 6 bases, there was a span of 16 bases. The germline V gene has CDR1 SGHRS and CDR2 YFSETQ. This CDR3 is 15 amino acids long. The CDR3 DNA is TGCGCCAGCAGCTTGGCCTGGCAGGGGGGCAGCGAGCAGTACTTC. This sequence encodes CASSLAWQGGSEQYF.

A few counts support this clone. The chain is built from TRBV30 and TRBJ1-1; the D is unclear. Germline V gene data show CDR1 as GTSNPN and CDR2 as SVGIG (reference sequence). This CDR3 contains 13 residues. V lost 8 bases and J lost 1, with 14 bases in between. The CDR3 nucleotides read TGTGCCCGAGGAGGTAAGGGGAACACTGAAGCTTTCTTT. Translating gives CARGGKGNTEAFF.

The chain combines TRBV5-1 with TRBJ2-7; TRBD1 is a possible D gene (6 bases). Germline loops: CDR1 SGHRS, CDR2 YFSETQ. Trimming removed 4 bases at V and 0 bases at J, with 11 bases between. The CDR3 covers 14 residues. CDR3 in DNA: TGCGCCAGCAGCGCGAGGACAGACTCCTACGAGCAGTACTTC. Encoded protein: CASSARTDSYEQYF.

This chain connects TRBV14 to TRBJ1-2; D might be TRBD1 (5 bases). V was pared by 0 bases and J by 10 bases, with 21 bases between. The CDR3 sequence is 16 residues long. The germline gives CDR1 SGHDN, CDR2 FVKESK. The CDR3 region is CASSQDSNPGMVDYTF. The CDR3 coding sequence is TGTGCCAGCAGCCAAGATTCAAACCCAGGGATGGTCGACTACACCTTC.

This clone was observed a single time. The chain has TRBV18 and TRBJ2-2, with 9 bases aligning to TRBD1. Germline trimming cut 3 bases from V and 5 bases from J; bases unmatched to any gene: 13. Germline V gene data show CDR1 as KGHSH and CDR2 as LQKENI. The CDR3 runs 18 residues. Here the CDR3 DNA reads TGTGCCAGCTCACCTTATCAGCCGGGGACAGGGTATACCGGGGAGCTGTTTTTT. Its translation is CASSPYQPGTGYTGELFF.

The V call is TRBV5-6, the J call TRBJ2-1; weak D call: TRBD1 (5 bases). The germline V and J ends were trimmed by 4 bases and 3 bases, with 11 bases remaining between them. The CDR3 sequence is 14 residues long. Germline CDR1 reads SGHDT; CDR2 reads YYEEEE. The DNA of the CDR3 is TGTGCCAGCAGCCCTCAGACAGTCTACAATGAGCAGTTCTTC. This codes for CASSPQTVYNEQFF.

A note on this clone: At one end, the junction sequence differs from germline, possibly due to a read error. This CDR3 is CASSQEVRDSRFYSYTF. As DNA, the CDR3 is TGCGCCAGCAGCCAAGAAGTCCGGGACAGCCGCTTCTATAGCTACACCTTC. The chain links TRBV4-1 to TRBJ1-2; 7 bases are shared with TRBD1. The CDR3 is 17 amino acids. Germline-derived CDR1 and CDR2 are MGHRA and YSYEKL.

The chain recombines TRBV13 with TRBJ1-2, with a tentative D call TRBD1 (5 bases). Germline-derived CDR1 and CDR2 are PRHDT and FYEKMQ (reference sequence). The CDR3 has 12 residues. The V gene lost 3 bases and the J gene lost 7 bases, with 9 bases spanning the gap. Here the CDR3 reads CASSLGGVGYTF. In DNA, the CDR3 is TGTGCCAGCAGCTTGGGGGGAGTTGGCTACACCTTC.

V is TRBV5-5 and J is TRBJ1-1, with a possible D match to TRBD1 (5 bases). Between the trimmed V and J ends, which lost 2 bases and 1 base, there was a span of 9 bases. The CDR3 spans 14 residues. CDR1 and CDR2 (germline): SGHKS, YYEKEE (reference sequence). The CDR3 DNA is TGTGCCAGCAGCTTTCGAGGACAGAACACTGAAGCTTTCTTT. Protein: CASSFRGQNTEAFF.

This clone was detected only once. This chain links TRBV5-4 with TRBJ2-1; TRBD2 aligns across 8 bases. Germline CDR1 SGHNT, CDR2 YYREEE (reference sequence). The CDR3 extends over 16 amino acids. V shed 4 bases, J shed 2 bases, and the junction held 8 bases outside the gene matches. The CDR3 DNA follows: TGTGCCAGCAGCCTTGGGAGCGGGAGCCCCTACAATGAGCAGTTCTTC. This translates into CASSLGSGSPYNEQFF. Drawing the rest from reference TRBV5-4 and TRBJ2-1, the complete variable domain is ETGVTQSPTHLIKTRGQQVTLRCSSQSGHNTVSWYQQALGQGPQFIFQYYREEENGRGNFPPRFSGLQFPNYSSELNVNALELDDSALYLCASSLGSGSPYNEQFFGPGTRLTVL.

The chain carries TRBV19 and TRBJ2-7; D may be TRBD2 (6 bases). V lost 5 bases to trimming and J lost 9 bases, with 14 bases between them. Germline assignment: CDR1 LNHDA and CDR2 SQIVND (reference sequence). The CDR3 covers 12 residues. The CDR3 protein is CASSELGTRQYF. For the CDR3, the DNA is TGTGCCAGTAGTGAACTAGGGACTCGGCAGTACTTC.

A few counts support this clone. The chain couples TRBV7-9 to TRBJ2-7; 8 nucleotides align to TRBD1. With V trimmed by 5 bases and J by 3 bases, 12 bases remained unmatched. CDR3 length equals 16 residues. Germline CDR1 SEHNR, CDR2 FQNEAQ (reference sequence). Here the CDR3 reads CASSPQTTGVHYEQYF. CDR3 in DNA: TGTGCCAGCAGCCCGCAGACGACAGGGGTACACTACGAGCAGTACTTC.

The chain joins TRBV7-7 to TRBJ2-2; 8 bases fit TRBD2. Germline CDR1 is SSHAT and CDR2 is FNYEAQ (reference sequence). V shed 1 base and J 3 bases; nucleotides not matched to a gene: 7. The CDR3 contains 17 residues. The CDR3 sequence: CASSLEASGYDTGELFF. CDR3 DNA: TGTGCCAGCAGCTTAGAAGCTAGCGGGTATGACACCGGGGAGCTGTTTTTT. Combining the CDR3 with reference TRBV7-7 and TRBJ2-2 gives the whole variable domain GAGVSQSPRYKVTKRGQDVTLRCDPISSHATLYWYQQALGQGPEFLTYFNYEAQPDKSGLPSDRFSAERPEGSISTLTIQRTEQRDSAMYRCASSLEASGYDTGELFFGEGSRLTVL.

The V and J genes are TRBV20-1 and TRBJ2-7, with D possibly being TRBD1 (6 bases). Germline V gives CDR1 DFQATT, CDR2 SNEGSKA (reference sequence). The CDR3 is 11 amino acids. V was pared by 6 bases and J by 9 bases, with 15 bases between. The CDR3 spells CSAAGQLGQYF. In nucleotides, the CDR3 is TGCAGTGCCGCAGGACAGCTCGGGCAGTACTTC.

V and J are TRBV27 and TRBJ2-7; D uncertain. Germline-derived CDR1 and CDR2 are MNHEY and SMNVEV (reference sequence). V lost 6 bases and J 6 bases, leaving 12 bases between the germline ends. The CDR3 runs 12 residues. The CDR3 coding sequence is TGTGCCAGCAGGCCCCATAGCCGCGAGCAGTACTTC. Translating it yields CASRPHSREQYF.

The rearrangement joins TRBV5-1 to TRBJ2-3, with TRBD1 matching 12 bases. Germline V gives CDR1 SGHRS, CDR2 YFSETQ. V lost 4 bases, J lost 2 bases, and 5 bases stayed unmatched. CDR3 length: 16 residues. The CDR3 nucleotides read TGCGCCAGCAGCGCCTCGGGACAGGGGGCCACAGATACGCAGTATTTT. Protein: CASSASGQGATDTQYF. The full variable domain, with the rest looked up from reference TRBV5-1 and TRBJ2-3, is KAGVTQTPRYLIKTRGQQVTLSCSPISGHRSVSWYQQTPGQGLQFLFEYFSETQRNKGNFPGRFSGRQFSNSRSEMNVSTLELGDSALYLCASSASGQGATDTQYFGPGTRLTVL.

The CDR3 spells CASSRQGNAYNEQFF. The CDR3 DNA is TGTGCCAGCAGTCGGCAGGGAAATGCCTACAATGAGCAGTTCTTC. The J gene is TRBJ2-1, the V gene TRBV27; a possible D gene is TRBD1 (5 bases). The CDR3 spans 15 residues. CDR1 and CDR2 from the germline V gene are MNHEY and SMNVEV (reference sequence). V lost 5 bases, J lost 2 bases, and 13 bases lay in between.

The CDR3 DNA sequence: TGTGCCAGCAGCTTATTGGCAGTCTCCCCCCTCGAGCAGTACTTC. It specifies CASSLLAVSPLEQYF. The chain links TRBV7-9 to TRBJ2-7; no definite D call. Per germline, CDR1 SEHNR and CDR2 FQNEAQ (reference sequence). The ends were cut back, 2 bases at V and 6 bases at J, with 17 bases in the middle. The CDR3 covers 15 residues.